The 17 T cell receptor beta chains given below trace back to one sample, sequenced in a study of blood T cell repertoires in COVID-19 (dated by TCRdb to 2018 to 2020). The library was obtained by the immunoSEQ multiplex PCR assay. This is the immuneACCESS table as TCRdb keeps it, with only in-frame sequences that have V and J called. A part of the clones is gone; compared with another copy, unresolved V genes explain less than half, and the rest is unexplained. The sample table shows a few hundred thousand clones, and roughly nine tenths are seen once. The ten top clones hold over 1.5% of the sample. The sample comprised peripheral blood. These TCRs come from a man aged 70-80 years with acute or convalescent COVID-19.

This clone was seen only a few times. V usage is TRBV7-9 and J usage is TRBJ1-6, with D perhaps TRBD1 (6 bases). Germline V gene lookup returns CDR1 SEHNR and CDR2 FQNEAQ (reference sequence). This CDR3 comprises 16 residues. V gave up 0 bases and J gave up 10 bases, with 16 bases separating them. In DNA form, the CDR3 reads TGTGCCAGCAGCTTAGCTATCGCAGGGGAAGGCTCACCCCTCCACTTT. Its protein is CASSLAIAGEGSPLHF.

This clone was recorded once. The chain has TRBV6-2 or TRBV6-3 and TRBJ2-1; 12 bases match TRBD2. Germline V lookup: CDR1 MNHEY, CDR2 SVGEGT. The CDR3 is 20 amino acids. The ends lost 0 bases at V and 0 bases at J; junction bases unmatched: 9. The CDR3 protein is CASSYSRTSGRYSSYNEQFF. In DNA form, the CDR3 reads TGTGCCAGCAGTTACTCTCGCACTAGCGGGAGGTATAGCTCCTACAATGAGCAGTTCTTC.

V usage is TRBV11-3 and J usage is TRBJ2-3, with a possible D match to TRBD2 (6 bases). This CDR3 contains 15 residues. Germline V gives CDR1 SGHNT, CDR2 YENEEA. The V end lost 1 base, the J end lost 4 bases, and 12 bases lay between the germline ends. CDR3 amino acids: CASSLGLRGADTQYF. The CDR3 nucleotides are TGTGCCAGCAGCTTAGGCCTACGCGGGGCAGATACGCAGTATTTT.

The J gene is TRBJ1-5, the V gene TRBV6-8; D gene unclear. Trimming took off 6 bases at V and 7 bases at J, with 10 bases between the two ends. CDR3 size: 12 residues. The germline V gene has CDR1 MNHGY and CDR2 SAAAGT. This CDR3 is CASRPPEQPQHF. CDR3 in DNA: TGTGCCAGCAGACCCCCCGAGCAGCCCCAGCATTTT.

The chain has TRBV28 and TRBJ1-2; D ambiguous. The CDR3 extends over 15 amino acids. In germline, CDR1 is MDHEN, CDR2 SYDVKM. V was cut by 3 bases and J by 3 bases, with 14 bases left in between. CDR3 amino acids: CASSLGQPADYGYTF. The CDR3 nucleotides read TGTGCCAGCAGTTTGGGCCAGCCGGCTGACTATGGCTACACCTTC.

This chain uses TRBV3-1 (or the pseudogene TRBV3-2) with TRBJ2-7; possibly TRBD1 for D (5 bases). The CDR3 has 17 residues. Germline lookup yields CDR1 LGHDT and CDR2 YNNKEL (reference sequence). The ends were cut back, 4 bases at V and 0 bases at J, with 19 bases in the middle. The CDR3, as DNA: TGTGCCAGCAGCCGGGGTGGGGCTAGGACCCACTCCTACGAGCAGTACTTC. It is translated as CASSRGGARTHSYEQYF.

V usage is TRBV2 and J usage is TRBJ2-4; TRBD2 aligns across 11 bases. V shed 4 bases and J 0 bases; nucleotides not matched to a gene: 5. The CDR3 covers 17 residues. CDR1 and CDR2 (germline): SNHLY, FYNNEI. The CDR3 DNA is TGTGCCAGCAGTGGGTTAGCGGGAGGGCTAGCCAAAAACATTCAGTACTTC. Translating it yields CASSGLAGGLAKNIQYF.

The chain combines TRBV29-1 with TRBJ2-3; 11 bases agree with TRBD1. The germline V gene has CDR1 SQVTM and CDR2 ANQGSEA. V was pared by 6 bases and J by 4 bases, with 6 bases of the junction left unmatched. The CDR3 runs to 14 residues. CDR3 nucleotides: TGCAGCGTCTCGCGGACAGGGGGCGCAGATACGCAGTATTTT. This codes for CSVSRTGGADTQYF.

This clone was counted once. The chain uses TRBV7-9 and TRBJ2-7; D is unresolved. The CDR3 has 13 residues. CDR1 SEHNR and CDR2 FQNEAQ come from the germline V gene (reference sequence). Trimming stripped 1 base from V and 3 bases from J, with 7 bases between. CDR3 sequence: CASSLGQVYEQYF. The DNA for the CDR3 is TGTGCCAGCAGCTTAGGCCAGGTCTACGAGCAGTACTTC.

The chain carries TRBV6-5 and TRBJ2-4; TRBD1 matches at 8 bases. V lost 6 bases to trimming and J lost 6 bases; unmatched junction nucleotides: 4. Germline V gene data show CDR1 as MNHEY and CDR2 as SVGAGI. The CDR3 has 13 amino acids. The chain's CDR3 is CASRTGVINIQYF. CDR3 nucleotides: TGTGCCAGCAGGACAGGGGTTATAAACATTCAGTACTTC.

V usage is TRBV5-8 and J usage is TRBJ1-2; TRBD1 matches at 7 bases. CDR1 is SGHTS, CDR2 YDEGEE, per germline. The CDR3 totals 14 residues. Trimming removed 4 bases from V and 3 bases from J; junction bases left unmatched: 6. In DNA, the CDR3 is TGTGCCAGCAGCCGATTCGGGACAGACTATGGCTACACCTTC. It codes for CASSRFGTDYGYTF.

The chain is built from TRBV7-3 and TRBJ2-5; D perhaps matches TRBD1 (5 bases). Trimming shortened V by 5 bases and J by 10 bases, and 20 bases separated the two germline ends. The CDR3 is 14 residues long. Germline V gives CDR1 SGHTA, CDR2 FQGTGA. CDR3 nucleotides: TGTGCCAGCAGCACAACCTTTCCAGCAGGGATCCAGTACTTC. As protein: CASSTTFPAGIQYF.

In this sample, this clone turned up many times. The sample has other DNA sequences that encode this CDR3 too. The chain has TRBV5-1 and TRBJ2-3; 7 nucleotides align to TRBD1. Germline loops: CDR1 SGHRS, CDR2 YFSETQ. The CDR3 consists of 14 residues. V dropped 0 bases and J dropped 4; count of bases not matched to a gene: 2. The CDR3: CASSLGQGADTQYF. The CDR3, as DNA: TGCGCCAGCAGCTTGGGGCAGGGGGCAGATACGCAGTATTTT.

The CDR3 loop reads CASRGASAEQYF. The CDR3, as DNA: TGTGCCAGCAGAGGGGCATCGGCCGAGCAGTACTTC. The chain joins TRBV6-5 to TRBJ2-7, with a possible D match to TRBD1 (5 bases). CDR1 MNHEY and CDR2 SVGAGI come from the germline V gene. Trimming took 6 bases from V and 6 from J, leaving 12 bases between them. This CDR3 contains 12 residues.

V and J are TRBV11-3 and TRBJ1-5; 9 bases align to TRBD1. CDR3 size: 18 residues. The V gene's germline CDR1 is SGHNT and CDR2 YENEEA. Unmatched junction bases numbered 11, after V lost 5 bases and J lost 0 bases. CDR3 in DNA: TGTGCCAGCAGCCCCCGGGACAGGGCCCTACTTAGCAATCAGCCCCAGCATTTT. Encoded protein: CASSPRDRALLSNQPQHF. Using reference TRBV11-3 and TRBJ1-5 for the parts outside the CDR3, the full variable domain is EAGVVQSPRYKIIEKKQPVAFWCNPISGHNTLYWYLQNLGQGPELLIRYENEEAVDDSQLPKDRFSAERLKGVDSTLKIQPAELGDSAVYLCASSPRDRALLSNQPQHFGDGTRLSIL.

The chain has TRBV5-1 and TRBJ2-1, with D possibly TRBD1 on 6 matching bases. The V gene lost 0 bases and the J gene lost 0 bases, with 10 bases spanning the gap. The CDR3 is made up of 16 amino acids. Per germline, CDR1 SGHRS and CDR2 YFSETQ. CDR3 sequence reads: CASSLDRVSSYNEQFF. CDR3 nucleotides: TGCGCCAGCAGCTTGGACAGGGTTTCCTCCTACAATGAGCAGTTCTTC.

The chain links TRBV6-1 to TRBJ1-2, with 7 bases aligning to TRBD1. CDR1 MNHNS and CDR2 SASEGT come from the germline V gene. The J segment lost 6 bases and the V segment lost 2 bases, leaving 3 bases of the junction unmatched. The CDR3 is made up of 13 amino acids. CDR3 DNA: TGTGCCAGCAGTGAAAGAGGGGGCGATGGCTACACCTTC. Its translation is CASSERGGDGYTF.